Listed below are T cell receptor beta chains from one sample, sequenced in a study of tumor-infiltrating lymphocytes in localized non-small cell lung cancer. This table comes from immunoSEQ multiplex PCR, and its TCRdb copy is limited to in-frame clones, with some not included. Here the sample spans roughly 13,000 clones, around 70% being singletons. Material for sequencing was uninvolved lung tissue not adjacent to the tumor. These receptors all stem from a human donor with non-small cell lung cancer. Both conserved end residues are part of each CDR3. The D gene is left open where the match is weak. A row's size may be missing; if present it is once, few, many or a size class.

cdr3_length clone_size j_call v_call d_call cdr3_nt cdr3_aa
13 . TRBJ2-5 TRBV10-3 . TGTGCCTCCCAGGCGGGGGCTAGCGAGACCCAGTACTTC CASQAGASETQYF
15 large TRBJ2-2 TRBV5-1 . TGCGCCAGCAGCTTGGTCTCGGGGAGCACCGGGGAGCTGTTTTTT CASSLVSGSTGELFF
13 few TRBJ2-7 TRBV7-3 . TGTGCCAGCAGCTCGGGACCGTCTGGTGAGCAGTACTTC CASSSGPSGEQYF
10 . TRBJ2-7 TRBV6-1 TRBD1 TGTGCCAGCAGTGAACGGGACAGATACTTC CASSERDRYF
15 . TRBJ2-5 TRBV5-4 TRBD2 TGTGCCAGCAGCTCGGACGGGGGGTCAGGAGAGACCCAGTACTTC CASSSDGGSGETQYF
15 . TRBJ2-3 TRBV18 TRBD1 TGTGCCAGCTCCCGGGGACAGCAAAGCACAGATACGCAGTATTTT CASSRGQQSTDTQYF
14 . TRBJ1-1 TRBV11-2 . TGTGCCAGCAGCTCGGCCAGGGGAAGCACTGAAGCTTTCTTT CASSSARGSTEAFF
19 . TRBJ2-5 TRBV5-1 TRBD1 TGCGCCAGCAGCTTGGCCGCTTCCGGGACAGGGGGGATCCAAGAGACCCAGTACTTC CASSLAASGTGGIQETQYF
13 few TRBJ1-6 TRBV7-3 . TGTGCCAGCAGCTTAGGGGGGTCCTCACCCCTCCACTTT CASSLGGSSPLHF
18 . TRBJ1-1 TRBV5-5 TRBD1 TGTGCCAGCAGCTTGGTAGGTCCGAGGACAGGGGGTAACACTGAAGCTTTCTTT CASSLVGPRTGGNTEAFF
12 . TRBJ2-6 TRBV28 . TGTGCCAGCAGCTTCGGATCCCACGTCCTGACTTTC CASSFGSHVLTF
13 once TRBJ1-2 TRBV7-8 . TGTGCCAGCAGCGTTCAGGGGTCGTACGGCTACACCTTC CASSVQGSYGYTF
13 . TRBJ1-2 TRBV5-8 . TGTGCCAGCAGCTTGCGAGGGCCGTATGGCTACACCTTC CASSLRGPYGYTF
12 . TRBJ1-5 TRBV10-3 . TGTGCCATCGGGCAGATAAATCAGCCCCAGCATTTT CAIGQINQPQHF
14 . TRBJ1-5 TRBV6-6 . TGTGCCAGCAGGAAGACAGCATATGATCAGCCCCAGCATTTT CASRKTAYDQPQHF
14 medium-sized TRBJ1-2 TRBV6-6 . TGTGCCAGTTCAAGGTTGTTGGCCCGATATGGCTACACCTTC CASSRLLARYGYTF
12 . TRBJ1-2 TRBV2 . TGTGCCAGCAGGCTCACAGGGAATGGCTACACCTTC CASRLTGNGYTF
14 medium-sized TRBJ2-1 TRBV7-2 . TGTGCCAGCAGCCCCGTCCCCCGGTCAGGTGAGCAGTTCTTC CASSPVPRSGEQFF
12 once TRBJ2-3 TRBV7-6 . TGTGCCAGCAGCCCCAGCACAGATACGCAGTATTTT CASSPSTDTQYF
14 . TRBJ2-7 TRBV5-1 . TGCGCCAGCAGCCGGGGAGGAGGATGGGACGAGCAGTACTTC CASSRGGGWDEQYF
11 . TRBJ2-1 TRBV9 . TGTGCCAGCAGCGTAGAGAGGGAACAGTTCTTC CASSVEREQFF
18 . TRBJ1-4 TRBV4-2 . TGTGCCAGCAGCCAAGATCTAACAGGGACCGGCCTTCGGGAAAAACTGTTTTTT CASSQDLTGTGLREKLFF
15 . TRBJ1-5 TRBV2 . TGTGCCAGCAGTGTACCGACAGCTACTCATCAGCCCCAGCATTTT CASSVPTATHQPQHF
15 . TRBJ2-5 TRBV7-9 TRBD2 TGTGCCAGCAGCTCGGACGGGGGGTCAGGAGAGACCCAGTACTTC CASSSDGGSGETQYF
12 few TRBJ1-2 TRBV30 . TGTGCCTGGACTGGCAGGGTCGCGGGCTACACCTTC CAWTGRVAGYTF
15 . TRBJ2-5 TRBV9 TRBD1 TGTGCCAGCAGCCCGCTGGGGACAGACCAAGAGACCCAGTACTTC CASSPLGTDQETQYF
14 . TRBJ1-6 TRBV5-1 . TGCGCCAGCAGCTCCGGACGGATGGATTCACCCCTCCACTTT CASSSGRMDSPLHF
13 . TRBJ1-5 TRBV30 . TGTGCCTGGAGTGCGGCAGGCAATCAGCCCCAGCATTTT CAWSAAGNQPQHF
15 . TRBJ1-1 TRBV5-1 . TGCGCCAGCAGCCCCTGGGGACTGGAGTTAACTGAAGCTTTCTTT CASSPWGLELTEAFF
15 . TRBJ1-1 TRBV7-2 TRBD1 TGTGCCAGCAGCTTAGTTGGGACAGGGAACACTGAAGCTTTCTTT CASSLVGTGNTEAFF
15 . TRBJ2-7 TRBV19 TRBD2 TGTGCCAGTAGTATAGCGCTAGCGGGAGCTTACGAGCAGTACTTC CASSIALAGAYEQYF
14 . TRBJ2-1 TRBV30 . TGTGCCTGGAGTGGGGGGGGGCCCGGGAATGAGCAGTTCTTC CAWSGGGPGNEQFF
15 . TRBJ2-5 TRBV9 . TGTGCCAGCAGCACGACCGGACAGCTCCAAGAGACCCAGTACTTC CASSTTGQLQETQYF
15 few TRBJ1-4 TRBV21-1 . TGTGCCAGCAGCAAAGGGCCACAGGGGGGGGAAAAACTGTTTTTT CASSKGPQGGEKLFF
14 few TRBJ1-5 TRBV6-1 TRBD1 TGTGCCAGCACCCGGACAGGGCCTCAGCCGCCCCAGCATTTT CASTRTGPQPPQHF
15 . TRBJ1-6 TRBV5-8 TRBD1 TGTGCCAGCACTGATCGAGGACAGGGGGCTTCACCCCTCCACTTT CASTDRGQGASPLHF
16 . TRBJ2-1 TRBV30 . TGTGCCTGGAATCGGTTGGGGGGGGCCGTGTACAATGAGCAGTTCTTC CAWNRLGGAVYNEQFF
11 . TRBJ2-7 TRBV28 . TGTGCCAGCAGTTTCTGGAGCGAGCAGTACTTC CASSFWSEQYF
13 . TRBJ1-1 TRBV19 TRBD1 TGTGCCAGTAGAGGACAGGGTGGGACTGAAGCTTTCTTT CASRGQGGTEAFF
16 few TRBJ2-2 TRBV18 . TGTGCCAGCTCTTCCACCACCGGGCCCTATGGCGGGGAGCTGTTTTTT CASSSTTGPYGGELFF
16 . TRBJ2-3 TRBV7-2 TRBD2 TGTGCCAGCAGCCCATCGGCGGGAGGGGGGACAGATACGCAGTATTTT CASSPSAGGGTDTQYF
17 . TRBJ1-2 TRBV18 TRBD1 TGTGCCAGCTCACCACTCAACGTGGGACAGGGCGGCTATGGCTACACCTTC CASSPLNVGQGGYGYTF
13 few TRBJ2-7 TRBV5-8 . TGTGCCAGCAGCTTGACGGTCTCCTACGAGCAGTACTTC CASSLTVSYEQYF